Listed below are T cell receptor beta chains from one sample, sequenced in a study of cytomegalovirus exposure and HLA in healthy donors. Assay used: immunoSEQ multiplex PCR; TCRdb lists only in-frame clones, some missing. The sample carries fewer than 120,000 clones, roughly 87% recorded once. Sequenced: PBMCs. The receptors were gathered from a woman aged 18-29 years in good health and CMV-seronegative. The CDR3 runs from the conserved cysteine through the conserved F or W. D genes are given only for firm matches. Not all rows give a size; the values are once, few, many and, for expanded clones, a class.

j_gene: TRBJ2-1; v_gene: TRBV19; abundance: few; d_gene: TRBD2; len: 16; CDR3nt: TGTGCCAGTAGTGCCCTAGCGGACCCCTTTGCCGGTGAGCAGTTCTTC; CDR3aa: CASSALADPFAGEQFF
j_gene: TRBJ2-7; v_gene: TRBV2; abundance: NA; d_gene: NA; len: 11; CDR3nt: TGTGCCAGCAGTGACATCCACGAGCAGTACTTC; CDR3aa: CASSDIHEQYF
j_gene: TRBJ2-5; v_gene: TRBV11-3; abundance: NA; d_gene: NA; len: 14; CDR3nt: TGTGCCAGCAGCAGGAGGACCGGGGAAGAGACCCAGTACTTC; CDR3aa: CASSRRTGEETQYF
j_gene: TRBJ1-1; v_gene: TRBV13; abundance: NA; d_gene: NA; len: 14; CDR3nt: TGTGCCAGCAGCTTAGGGGGGCAAAACACTGAAGCTTTCTTT; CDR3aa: CASSLGGQNTEAFF
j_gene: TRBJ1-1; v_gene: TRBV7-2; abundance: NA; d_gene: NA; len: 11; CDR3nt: TGTGCCAGCAGCCCACAGGGTATGGCTTTCTTT; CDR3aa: CASSPQGMAFF
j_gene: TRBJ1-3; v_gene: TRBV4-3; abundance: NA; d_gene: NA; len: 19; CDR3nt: TGCGCCAGCAGCCAAGAAATGAGGGACTGGGGGAGCTCTGGAAACACCATATATTTT; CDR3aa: CASSQEMRDWGSSGNTIYF
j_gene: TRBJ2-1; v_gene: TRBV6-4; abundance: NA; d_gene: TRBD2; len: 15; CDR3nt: TGTGCCAGCAGTGACGGGGCGGGGGGGCACAATGAGCAGTTCTTC; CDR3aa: CASSDGAGGHNEQFF
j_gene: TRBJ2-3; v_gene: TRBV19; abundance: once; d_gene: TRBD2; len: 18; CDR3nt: TGTGCCACTTCCCCCGGGGGGGCCCCTACACACCTCACAGATACGCAGTATTTT; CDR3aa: CATSPGGAPTHLTDTQYF
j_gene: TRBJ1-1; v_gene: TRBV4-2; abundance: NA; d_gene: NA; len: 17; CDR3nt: TGTGCCAGCAGCCAACGAATTGGCGGCAGCCTGAACACTGAAGCTTTCTTT; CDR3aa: CASSQRIGGSLNTEAFF
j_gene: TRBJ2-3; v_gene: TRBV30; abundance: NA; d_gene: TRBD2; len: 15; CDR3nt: TGTGCCTGGACGAGGACTAGCGGGTACACAGATACGCAGTATTTT; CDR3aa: CAWTRTSGYTDTQYF
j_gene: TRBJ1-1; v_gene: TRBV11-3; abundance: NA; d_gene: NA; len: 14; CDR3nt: TGTGCCAGCAGCTTACGGGGGTCGGACACTGAAGCTTTCTTT; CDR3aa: CASSLRGSDTEAFF
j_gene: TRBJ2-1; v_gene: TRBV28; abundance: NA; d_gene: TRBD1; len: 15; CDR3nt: TGTGCCAGCAGTTCGACAGGGCAGGTTGACAATGAGCAGTTCTTC; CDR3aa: CASSSTGQVDNEQFF
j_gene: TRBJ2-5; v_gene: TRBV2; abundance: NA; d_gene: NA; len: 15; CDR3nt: TGTGCCAGCAGTGAAACTCGGCTAGGACAAGAGACCCAGTACTTC; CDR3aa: CASSETRLGQETQYF
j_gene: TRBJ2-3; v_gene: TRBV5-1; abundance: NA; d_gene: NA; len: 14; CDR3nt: TGCGCCAGCAGCCCCGCCGCAGGGGCAGATACGCAGTATTTT; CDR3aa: CASSPAAGADTQYF
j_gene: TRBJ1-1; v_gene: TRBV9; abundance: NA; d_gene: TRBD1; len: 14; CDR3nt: TGTGCCAGCAGCCCGCACAGGGGGCCCACTGAAGCTTTCTTT; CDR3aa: CASSPHRGPTEAFF
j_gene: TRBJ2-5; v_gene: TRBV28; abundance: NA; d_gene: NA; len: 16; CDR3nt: TGTGCCAGCAGTCTATGGACGCCCCGGGTCCAAGAGACCCAGTACTTC; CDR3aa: CASSLWTPRVQETQYF
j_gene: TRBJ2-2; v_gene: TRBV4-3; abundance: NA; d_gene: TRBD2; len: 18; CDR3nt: TGCGCCAGCAGCCAAGTTTGGGCTAGCGGCCTCACCACCGGGGAGCTGTTTTTT; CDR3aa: CASSQVWASGLTTGELFF
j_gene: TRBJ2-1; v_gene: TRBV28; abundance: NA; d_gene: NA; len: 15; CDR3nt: TGTGCCAGCACCACTGGCGGGAAGACCTACAATGAGCAGTTCTTC; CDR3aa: CASTTGGKTYNEQFF
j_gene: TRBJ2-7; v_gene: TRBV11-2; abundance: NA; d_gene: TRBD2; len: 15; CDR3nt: TGTGCCAGCAGCCCAAGTAGCGGGAGGCGCTACGAGCAGTACTTC; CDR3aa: CASSPSSGRRYEQYF
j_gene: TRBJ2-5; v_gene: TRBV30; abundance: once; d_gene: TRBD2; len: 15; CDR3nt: TGTGCCTGGAGACCGGGACTAGCGGGGGGAGAGACCCAGTACTTC; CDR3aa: CAWRPGLAGGETQYF
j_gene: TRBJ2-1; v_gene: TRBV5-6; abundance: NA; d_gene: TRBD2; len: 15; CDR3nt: TGTGCCAGCAGCGGTCTAGCGGCCTCCTACAATGAGCAGTTCTTC; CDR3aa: CASSGLAASYNEQFF
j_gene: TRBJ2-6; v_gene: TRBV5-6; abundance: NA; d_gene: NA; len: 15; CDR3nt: TGTGCCAGCAGCTCAGCAGGGGCTGGGGCCAACGTCCTGACTTTC; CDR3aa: CASSSAGAGANVLTF
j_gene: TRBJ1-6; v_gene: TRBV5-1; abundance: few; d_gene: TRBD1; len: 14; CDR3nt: TGCGCCAGCAGCTTGACAGGGGTGGACTCACCCCTCCACTTT; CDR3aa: CASSLTGVDSPLHF
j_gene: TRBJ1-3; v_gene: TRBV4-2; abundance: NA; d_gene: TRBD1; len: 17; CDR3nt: TGTGCCAGCAGCCAGGTTGGACAGGGTACGTCTGGAAACACCATATATTTT; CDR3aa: CASSQVGQGTSGNTIYF
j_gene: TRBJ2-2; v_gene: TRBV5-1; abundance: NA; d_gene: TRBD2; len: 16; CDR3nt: TGCGCCAGCAGCGGAACTAGCGGGAGGGCTGGCGGGGAGCTGTTTTTT; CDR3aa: CASSGTSGRAGGELFF
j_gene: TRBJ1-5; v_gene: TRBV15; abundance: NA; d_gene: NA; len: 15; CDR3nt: TGTGCCACCAGCAGAGATCAACCGACCGAGGGGCCCCAGCATTTT; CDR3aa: CATSRDQPTEGPQHF
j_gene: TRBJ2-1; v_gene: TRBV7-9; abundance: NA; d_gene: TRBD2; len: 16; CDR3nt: TGTGCCAGCAGGCTAGCCACTAGCGGGGGGGCCAATGAGCAGTTCTTC; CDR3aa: CASRLATSGGANEQFF
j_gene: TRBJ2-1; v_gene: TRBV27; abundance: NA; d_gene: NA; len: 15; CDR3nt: TGTGCCAGCAGTTTAGGGCTGAACTTTTACAATGAGCAGTTCTTC; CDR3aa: CASSLGLNFYNEQFF
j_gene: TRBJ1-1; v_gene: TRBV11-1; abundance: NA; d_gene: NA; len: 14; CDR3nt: TGTGCCAGCAGCTTAGGACAAAGGGGCACTGAAGCTTTCTTT; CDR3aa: CASSLGQRGTEAFF
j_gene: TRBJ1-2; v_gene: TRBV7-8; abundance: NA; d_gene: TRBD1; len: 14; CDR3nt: TGTGCCAGCAGCCCAGACAGGGTCAACTATGGCTACACCTTC; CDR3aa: CASSPDRVNYGYTF
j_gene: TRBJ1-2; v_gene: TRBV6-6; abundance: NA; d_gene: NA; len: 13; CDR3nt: TGTGCCAGCAGCCCTGACACTTACTATGGCTACACCTTC; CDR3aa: CASSPDTYYGYTF
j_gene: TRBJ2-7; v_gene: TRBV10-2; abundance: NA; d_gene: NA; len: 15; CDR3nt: TGCGCCAGCAGTGAAGTTGGGAGGAGTGCCTACGAGCAGTACTTC; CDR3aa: CASSEVGRSAYEQYF
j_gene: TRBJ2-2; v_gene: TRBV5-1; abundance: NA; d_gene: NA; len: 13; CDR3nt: TGCGCCAGCCGGGGGGCGGACACCGGGGAGCTGTTTTTT; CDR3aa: CASRGADTGELFF
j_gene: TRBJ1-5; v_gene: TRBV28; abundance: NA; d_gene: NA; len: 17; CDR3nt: TGTGCCAGCAGTTTATTTGGGCAGGGTGGTAGCAATCAGCCCCAGCATTTT; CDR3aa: CASSLFGQGGSNQPQHF
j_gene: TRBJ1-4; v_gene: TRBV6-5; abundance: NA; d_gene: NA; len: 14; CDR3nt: TGTGCCAGCAGGGGAGGACCTGAGAGGGAAAAACTGTTTTTT; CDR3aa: CASRGGPEREKLFF
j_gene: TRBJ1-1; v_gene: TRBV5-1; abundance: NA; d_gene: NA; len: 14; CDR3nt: TGCGCCAGCAGCTTGACAGTACAGAACACTGAAGCTTTCTTT; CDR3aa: CASSLTVQNTEAFF
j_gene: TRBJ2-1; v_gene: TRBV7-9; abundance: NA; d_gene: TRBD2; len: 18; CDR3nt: TGTGCCAGCAGCCGTGACACAGCGGGAGGTGGGGTTTATAGTGAGCAGTTCTTC; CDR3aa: CASSRDTAGGGVYSEQFF
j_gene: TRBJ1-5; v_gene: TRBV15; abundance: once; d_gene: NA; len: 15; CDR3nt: TGTGCCACCAGCCCCCGGGGGGCCAACAATCAGCCCCAGCATTTT; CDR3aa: CATSPRGANNQPQHF
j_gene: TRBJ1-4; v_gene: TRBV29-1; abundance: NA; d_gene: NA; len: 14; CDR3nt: TGCAGCGTCTCCCGGGGAGCAACTAATGAAAAACTGTTTTTT; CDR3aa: CSVSRGATNEKLFF
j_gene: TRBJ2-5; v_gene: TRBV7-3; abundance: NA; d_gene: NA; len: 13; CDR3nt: TGTGCCAGCAGCCGGGGAACGGTGGAGACCCAGTACTTC; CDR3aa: CASSRGTVETQYF
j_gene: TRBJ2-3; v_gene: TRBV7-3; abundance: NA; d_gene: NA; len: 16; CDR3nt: TGTGCCAGCAGCTCCTCTAAGACCCGCGGGACAGATACGCAGTATTTT; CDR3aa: CASSSSKTRGTDTQYF
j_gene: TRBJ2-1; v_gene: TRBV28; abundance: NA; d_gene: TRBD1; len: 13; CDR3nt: TGTGCCAGCGGGACAGGGAGCCTCAATGAGCAGTTCTTC; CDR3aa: CASGTGSLNEQFF